The 6 T cell receptor beta chains below were found in one sample sequenced in a study of T cell responses to AZD1222 COVID-19 vaccine. Profiled with immunoSEQ multiplex PCR; TCRdb holds only in-frame clones, not every one. Of under 200,000 clones listed, 94% were seen once; the top ten hold approximately 0.69%. Sequences were derived from peripheral blood, sampled on day 0 of AZD1222 vaccination. Receptors were obtained from an adult in good health.

V gene TRBV30 combines with J gene TRBJ1-2; D uncertain. V lost 0 bases to trimming and J lost 5 bases, with 4 bases between them. The germline CDR1 and CDR2 sequences are GTSNPN and SVGIG (reference sequence). The CDR3 totals 11 residues. The CDR3 spells CAWSVLYGYTF. CDR3 coding DNA: TGTGCCTGGAGTGTACTATATGGCTACACCTTC. The variable domain in full, with the rest retrieved from reference TRBV30 and TRBJ1-2, is SQTIHQWPATLVQPVGSPLSLECTVEGTSNPNLYWYRQAAGRGLQLLFYSVGIGQISSEVPQNLSASRPQDRQFILSSKKLLLSDSGFYLCAWSVLYGYTFGSGTRLTVV.

The chain links TRBV6-5 to TRBJ2-6, with D perhaps matching TRBD1 (5 bases). There are 15 residues in the CDR3. The germline gives CDR1 MNHEY, CDR2 SVGAGI. Trimming pared 6 bases from V and 0 bases from J, leaving 9 bases between. The CDR3 loop reads CASRDRGSGANVLTF. The CDR3 nucleotides read TGTGCCAGCAGAGACAGAGGCTCTGGGGCCAACGTCCTGACTTTC.

This clone was picked up one time. The chain has TRBV11-3 and TRBJ2-1, with D unresolved. CDR1 and CDR2 from the germline V gene are SGHNT and YENEEA. Trimming removed 2 bases from V and 2 bases from J, with 13 bases in between. CDR3 length: 16 residues. In nucleotides, the CDR3 is TGTGCCAGCAGCTTACGTTCCCCAACAACCTACAATGAGCAGTTCTTC. Translating gives CASSLRSPTTYNEQFF.

The V call is TRBV7-6, the J call TRBJ1-4; D is undetermined. V was pared by 2 bases and J by 8 bases, with 12 bases between. Germline CDR1 and CDR2: SGHVS and FNYEAQ. CDR3 size: 14 residues. As DNA, the CDR3 is TGTGCCAGCAGCTTAAGAAGGGTAGGGGAAAAACTGTTTTTT. This codes for CASSLRRVGEKLFF.

CDR3 bases: TGTGCCAGAAGCCCGCACGGGACGGGGATCAACCGGGCCCCAGATACGCAGTATTTT. This translates into CARSPHGTGINRAPDTQYF. V usage is TRBV5-3 and J usage is TRBJ2-3; D tentatively fits TRBD1 or TRBD2 (5 bases each). TRBV5-3 carries the ORF label, with uncertain function. The ends were cut back, 4 bases at V and 4 bases at J, with 28 bases in the middle. This CDR3 region has 19 residues.

V usage is TRBV14 and J usage is TRBJ2-1, with 10 bases fitting TRBD2. Trimming at V came to 1 base and at J to 9 bases, leaving 6 bases not matched to a gene. CDR1 SGHDN and CDR2 FVKESK come from the germline V gene. The length of the CDR3 is 15 residues. In DNA, the CDR3 is TGTGCCAGCAGCCAAGTGCCTAGCGGGAGAGCTGAGCAGTTCTTC. Amino acid sequence: CASSQVPSGRAEQFF.